This paragraph covers one TCR beta chain sequence. Per-sample yields of isolated PBMCs were at least 6.5 million. These data belong to a study of blood T cells in healthy people across ages. Across the study: Template-switching capture recovered about one barcoded beta molecule per two T cells.

Germline assignment: CDR1 SGHTA and CDR2 FQGNSA. The CDR3 runs 17 residues. Trimming stripped 2 bases from V and 0 bases from J, with 15 bases between. A sample-barcoded 5' primer and a J-beta primer mix were used in a second PCR of roughly 6 to 11 cycles. Each TCR beta cDNA got a 12-nucleotide random molecular identifier. From each sample, at least 3 million paired-end reads containing CDR3 were obtained. One entry per CDR3 protein, called by TCRdb with MiXCR from the 5' RACE reads. Found here are about 800,000 distinct CDR3 sequences, roughly 60% of them singletons; the top ten hold around 20%. This chain joins TRBV7-2 and TRBJ2-3; D unclear. The material sequenced was blood. The receptor was derived from a man between 25 and 39 years old in good health. The CDR3 loop reads CASSLRLSGSSTDTQYF. Written as DNA, the CDR3 is TGTGCCAGCAGCTTAAGGCTCAGTGGCAGTAGCACAGATACGCAGTATTTT.